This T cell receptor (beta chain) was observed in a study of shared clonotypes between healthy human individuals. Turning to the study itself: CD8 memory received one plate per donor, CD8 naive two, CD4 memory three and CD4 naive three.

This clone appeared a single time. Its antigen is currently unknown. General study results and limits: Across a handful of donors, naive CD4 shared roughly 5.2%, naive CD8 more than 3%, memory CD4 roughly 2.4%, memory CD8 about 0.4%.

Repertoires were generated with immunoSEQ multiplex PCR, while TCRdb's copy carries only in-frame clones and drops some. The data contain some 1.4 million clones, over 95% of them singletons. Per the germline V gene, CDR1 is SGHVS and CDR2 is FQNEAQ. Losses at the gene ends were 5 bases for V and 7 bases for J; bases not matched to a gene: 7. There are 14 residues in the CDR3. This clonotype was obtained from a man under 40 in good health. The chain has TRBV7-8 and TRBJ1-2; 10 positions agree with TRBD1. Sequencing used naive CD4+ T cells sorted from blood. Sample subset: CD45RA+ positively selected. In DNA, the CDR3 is TGTGCCAGCAGCCTAGGGGACAGGGGTAGTGGCTACACCTTC. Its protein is CASSLGDRGSGYTF.